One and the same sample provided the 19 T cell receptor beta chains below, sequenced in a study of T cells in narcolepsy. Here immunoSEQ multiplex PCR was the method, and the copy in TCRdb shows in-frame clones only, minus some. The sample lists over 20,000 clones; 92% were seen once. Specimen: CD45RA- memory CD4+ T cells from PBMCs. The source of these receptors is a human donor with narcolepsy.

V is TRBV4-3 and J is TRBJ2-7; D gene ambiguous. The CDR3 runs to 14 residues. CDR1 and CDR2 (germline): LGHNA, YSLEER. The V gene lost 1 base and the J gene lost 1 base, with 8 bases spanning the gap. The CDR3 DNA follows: TGCGCCAGCAGCCAAGTCGGCAGATCCTACGAGCAGTACTTC. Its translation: CASSQVGRSYEQYF.

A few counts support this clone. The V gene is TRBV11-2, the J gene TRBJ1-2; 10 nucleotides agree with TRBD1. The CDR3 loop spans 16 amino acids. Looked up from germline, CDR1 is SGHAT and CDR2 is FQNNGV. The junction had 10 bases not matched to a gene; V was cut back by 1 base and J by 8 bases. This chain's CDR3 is CASSLGQGAYLGGYTF. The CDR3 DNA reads TGTGCCAGCAGCTTAGGACAGGGGGCCTATCTTGGGGGCTACACCTTC.

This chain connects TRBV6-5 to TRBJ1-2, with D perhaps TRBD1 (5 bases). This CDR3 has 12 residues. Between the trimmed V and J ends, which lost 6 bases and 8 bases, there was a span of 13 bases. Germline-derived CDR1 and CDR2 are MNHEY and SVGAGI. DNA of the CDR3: TGTGCCAGCAGACAAACAGGCCTCGGCTACACCTTC. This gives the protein CASRQTGLGYTF.

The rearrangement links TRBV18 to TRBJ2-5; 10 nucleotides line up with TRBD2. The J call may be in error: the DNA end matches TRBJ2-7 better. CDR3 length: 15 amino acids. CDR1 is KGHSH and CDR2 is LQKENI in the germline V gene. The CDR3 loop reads CASSPPGLAIYEQYF. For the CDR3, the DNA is TGTGCCAGCTCACCGCCGGGACTAGCGATCTACGAGCAGTACTTC.

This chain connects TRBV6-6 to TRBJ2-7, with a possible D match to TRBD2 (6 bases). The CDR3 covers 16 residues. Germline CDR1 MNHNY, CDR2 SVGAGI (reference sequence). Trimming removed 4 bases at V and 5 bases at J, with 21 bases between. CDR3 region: CASSLGQRVGGNEQYF. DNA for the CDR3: TGTGCCAGCAGTTTAGGGCAGCGGGTGGGCGGTAACGAGCAGTACTTC.

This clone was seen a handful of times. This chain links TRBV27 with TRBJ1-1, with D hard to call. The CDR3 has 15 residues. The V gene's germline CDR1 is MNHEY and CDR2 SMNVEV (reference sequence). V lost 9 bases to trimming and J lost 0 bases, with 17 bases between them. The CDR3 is CASSKGVLMNTEAFF. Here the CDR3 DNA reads TGTGCCAGTTCAAAGGGCGTCCTAATGAACACTGAAGCTTTCTTT.

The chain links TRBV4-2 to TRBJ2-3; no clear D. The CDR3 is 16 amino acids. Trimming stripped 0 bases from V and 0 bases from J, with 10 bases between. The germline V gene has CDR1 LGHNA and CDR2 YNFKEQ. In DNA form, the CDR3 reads TGTGCCAGCAGCCAAGATTGGCTACTGAGCACAGATACGCAGTATTTT. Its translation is CASSQDWLLSTDTQYF.

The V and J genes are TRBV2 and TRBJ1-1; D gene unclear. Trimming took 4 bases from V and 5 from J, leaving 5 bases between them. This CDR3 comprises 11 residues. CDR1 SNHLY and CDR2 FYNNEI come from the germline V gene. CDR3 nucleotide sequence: TGTGCCAGCAGTGGGATGACTGAAGCTTTCTTT. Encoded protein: CASSGMTEAFF.

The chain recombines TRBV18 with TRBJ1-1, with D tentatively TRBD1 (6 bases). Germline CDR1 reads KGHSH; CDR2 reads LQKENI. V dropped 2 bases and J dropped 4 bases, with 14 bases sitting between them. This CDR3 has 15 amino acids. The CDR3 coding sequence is TGTGCCAGCTCACCAAACAGGGAATACAGCACTGAAGCTTTCTTT. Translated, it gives CASSPNREYSTEAFF.

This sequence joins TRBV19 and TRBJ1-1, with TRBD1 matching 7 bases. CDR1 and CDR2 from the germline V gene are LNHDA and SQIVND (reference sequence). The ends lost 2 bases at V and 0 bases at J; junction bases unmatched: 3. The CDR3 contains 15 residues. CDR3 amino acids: CASSIRDRLNTEAFF. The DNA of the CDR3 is TGTGCCAGTAGTATACGGGACAGATTGAACACTGAAGCTTTCTTT.

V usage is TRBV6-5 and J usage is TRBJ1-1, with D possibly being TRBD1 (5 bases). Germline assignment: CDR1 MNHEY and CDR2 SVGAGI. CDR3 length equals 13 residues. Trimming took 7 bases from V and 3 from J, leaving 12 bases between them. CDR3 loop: CASIDQGHTEAFF. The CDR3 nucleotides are TGTGCCAGCATCGATCAGGGACACACTGAAGCTTTCTTT.

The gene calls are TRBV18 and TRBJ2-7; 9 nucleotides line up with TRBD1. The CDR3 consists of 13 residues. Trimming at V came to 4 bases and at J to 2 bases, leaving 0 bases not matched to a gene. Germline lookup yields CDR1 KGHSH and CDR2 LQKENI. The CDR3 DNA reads TGTGCCAGCTCACGGGACAGGGCCTACGAGCAGTACTTC. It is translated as CASSRDRAYEQYF.

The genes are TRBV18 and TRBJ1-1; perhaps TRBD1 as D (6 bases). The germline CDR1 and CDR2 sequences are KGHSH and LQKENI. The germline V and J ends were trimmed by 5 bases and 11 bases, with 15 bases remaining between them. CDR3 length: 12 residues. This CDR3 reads CASSTRTATAFF. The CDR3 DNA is TGTGCCAGCTCAACACGGACAGCAACCGCTTTCTTT.

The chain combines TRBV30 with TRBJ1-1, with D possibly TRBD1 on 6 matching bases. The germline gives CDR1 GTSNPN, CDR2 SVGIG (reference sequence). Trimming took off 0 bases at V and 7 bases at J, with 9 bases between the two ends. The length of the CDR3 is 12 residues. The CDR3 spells CAWSVGGHEAFF. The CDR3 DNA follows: TGTGCCTGGAGTGTTGGGGGACATGAAGCTTTCTTT. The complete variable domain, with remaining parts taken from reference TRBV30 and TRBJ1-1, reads SQTIHQWPATLVQPVGSPLSLECTVEGTSNPNLYWYRQAAGRGLQLLFYSVGIGQISSEVPQNLSASRPQDRQFILSSKKLLLSDSGFYLCAWSVGGHEAFFGQGTRLTVV.

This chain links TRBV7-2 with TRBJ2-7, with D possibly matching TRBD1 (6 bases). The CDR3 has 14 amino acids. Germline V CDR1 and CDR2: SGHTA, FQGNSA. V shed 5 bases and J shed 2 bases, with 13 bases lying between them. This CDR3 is CASSDRQEPYEQYF. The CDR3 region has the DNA TGTGCCAGCAGCGACCGACAGGAACCCTACGAGCAGTACTTC.

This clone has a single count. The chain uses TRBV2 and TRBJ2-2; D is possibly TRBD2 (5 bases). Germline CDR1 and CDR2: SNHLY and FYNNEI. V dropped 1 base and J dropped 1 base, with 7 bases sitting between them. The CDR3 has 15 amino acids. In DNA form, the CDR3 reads TGTGCCAGCAGTGAAGGGAGGAAGAACACCGGGGAGCTGTTTTTT. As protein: CASSEGRKNTGELFF. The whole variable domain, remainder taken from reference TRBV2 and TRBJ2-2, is EPEVTQTPSHQVTQMGQEVILRCVPISNHLYFYWYRQILGQKVEFLVSFYNNEISEKSEIFDDQFSVERPDGSNFTLKIRSTKLEDSAMYFCASSEGRKNTGELFFGEGSRLTVL.

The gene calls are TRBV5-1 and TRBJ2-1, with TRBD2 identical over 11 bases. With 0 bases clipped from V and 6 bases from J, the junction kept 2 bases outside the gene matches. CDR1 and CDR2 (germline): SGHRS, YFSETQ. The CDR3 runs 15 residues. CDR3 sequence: CASSLASGRPNEQFF. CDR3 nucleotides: TGCGCCAGCAGCTTGGCTAGCGGGAGGCCCAATGAGCAGTTCTTC.

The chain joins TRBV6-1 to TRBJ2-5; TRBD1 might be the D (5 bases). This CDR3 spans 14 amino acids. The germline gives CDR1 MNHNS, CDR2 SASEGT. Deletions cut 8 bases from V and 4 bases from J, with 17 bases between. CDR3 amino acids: CASSDPTASETQYF. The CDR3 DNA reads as TGTGCCAGCTCCGACCCGACAGCTTCAGAGACCCAGTACTTC.

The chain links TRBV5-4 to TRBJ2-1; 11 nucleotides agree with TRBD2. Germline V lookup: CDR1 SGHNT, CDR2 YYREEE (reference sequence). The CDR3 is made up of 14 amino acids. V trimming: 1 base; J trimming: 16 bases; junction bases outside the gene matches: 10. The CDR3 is CASSLLAGGFRKFF. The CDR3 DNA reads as TGTGCCAGCAGCTTGCTAGCGGGAGGCTTCCGAAAATTCTTC. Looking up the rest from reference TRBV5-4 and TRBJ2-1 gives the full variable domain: ETGVTQSPTHLIKTRGQQVTLRCSSQSGHNTVSWYQQALGQGPQFIFQYYREEENGRGNFPPRFSGLQFPNYSSELNVNALELDDSALYLCASSLLAGGFRKFFGPGTRLTVL.